This TCR beta chain was captured by sequencing in a study of tumor-infiltrating lymphocytes in primary liver carcinoma. Study background: The tumors, T1-T3 N0M0 lesions, were about 4 to 11 cm across.

CDR3 size: 10 residues. Germline V CDR1 and CDR2: DFQATT, SNEGSKA (reference sequence). Many counts were recorded for this clonotype. At one boundary the junction diverges from the germline segment, which might be a read error. A constant-region primer primed TCR beta cDNA synthesis from 500 to 550 ng of total RNA. ARM-PCR, slightly modified, supplied the TCR beta libraries through three nested multiplex PCR rounds. TRBV1-TRBV30 forward and Cbeta reverse primers drove the first two roughly 10-cycle rounds. TCRdb re-called the multiplex PCR reads with MiXCR, one entry per CDR3 protein. The sample consists of 20,000 to 25,000 distinct CDR3 sequences, roughly 72% of them appearing once. Co-extraction yielded RNA and DNA from around 20-30 mg of unsorted bulk tissue.

This sequence was found in a man in his forties or fifties with primary liver carcinoma and hepatitis B virus infection. The chain has TRBV20-1 and TRBJ2-5; the D is unclear. Sequenced material: liver tumor tissue from sampling region 1. The subset was: tumor region T1, superior pole. This chain's CDR3 is CSASHESQYF. The CDR3 region has the DNA TGCAGTGCTAGTCATGAGAGCCAGTATTTC.